Included here is one T cell receptor (beta chain) sequence, with context. The same CDR3 arises from other DNA sequences in this sample as well. This sample was taken from a study of shared clonotypes between healthy human individuals. Produced via immunoSEQ multiplex PCR; TCRdb's table is partial and in-frame only. This sample has 2 million to 2.5 million clones; approximately 94% occur once, and the top ten carry roughly 0.13%. Sequenced material: naive CD4+ T cells sorted from blood. The sample's subset: CD45RA+ positively selected. This TCR was recovered from a man younger than 35 in good health.

CDR3 residues: CASSPRTGELFF. The CDR3 coding sequence is TGTGCCAGCTCACCAAGAACCGGGGAGCTGTTTTTT. The rearrangement joins TRBV18 to TRBJ2-2, with D unresolved. Germline V lookup: CDR1 KGHSH, CDR2 LQKENI. The CDR3 runs 12 residues. V shed 2 bases and J shed 5 bases, with 3 bases lying between them.